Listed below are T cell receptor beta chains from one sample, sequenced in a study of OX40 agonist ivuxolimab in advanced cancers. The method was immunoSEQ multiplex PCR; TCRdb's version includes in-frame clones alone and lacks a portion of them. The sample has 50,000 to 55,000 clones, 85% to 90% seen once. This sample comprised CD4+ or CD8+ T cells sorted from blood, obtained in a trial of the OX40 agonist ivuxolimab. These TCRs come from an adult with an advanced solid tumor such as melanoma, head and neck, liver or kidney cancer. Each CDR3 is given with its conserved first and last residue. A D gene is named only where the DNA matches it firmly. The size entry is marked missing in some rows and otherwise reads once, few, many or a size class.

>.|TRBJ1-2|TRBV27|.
CASSLNPAANYGYTF
TGTGCCAGCAGTTTGAATCCCGCAGCCAACTATGGCTACACCTTC
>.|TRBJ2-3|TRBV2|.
CASSEAFDISTQYF
TGTGCCAGCAGTGAAGCATTCGACATTTCTACGCAGTATTTT
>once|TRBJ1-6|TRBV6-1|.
CASSDPLDGGSPLHF
TGTGCCAGCAGCGACCCATTAGACGGTGGGTCACCCCTCCACTTT
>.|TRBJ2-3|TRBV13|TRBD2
CASSIAGYTDTQYF
TGTGCCAGCAGTATAGCGGGGTACACAGATACGCAGTATTTT
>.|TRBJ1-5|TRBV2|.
CASSESERGQPQHF
TGTGCCAGCAGTGAATCGGAGAGGGGGCAGCCCCAGCATTTT
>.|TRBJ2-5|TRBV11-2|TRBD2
CASSLVGRETQYF
TGTGCCAGCAGCTTAGTCGGGAGGGAGACCCAGTACTTC
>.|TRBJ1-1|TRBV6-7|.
CASSYSITSYGPSNTEAFF
TGTGCCAGCAGTTACTCGATCACTTCGTATGGGCCTTCGAACACTGAAGCTTTCTTT
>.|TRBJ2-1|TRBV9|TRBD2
CASSVPAAGGRNEQFF
TGTGCCAGCAGCGTACCCGCGGCGGGAGGCAGGAATGAGCAGTTCTTC
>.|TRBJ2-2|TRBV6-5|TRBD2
CASIAGGNDPGELFF
TGTGCCAGCATCGCGGGGGGGAACGACCCCGGGGAGCTGTTTTTT
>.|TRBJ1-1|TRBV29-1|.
CSVGNQVGEAFF
TGCAGCGTTGGAAACCAGGTCGGTGAAGCTTTCTTT
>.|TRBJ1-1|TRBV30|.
CAWSIDRGGSEAFF
TGTGCCTGGAGTATAGATCGGGGCGGCTCTGAAGCTTTCTTT
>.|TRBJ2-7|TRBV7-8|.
CASSLGWRSSYEQYF
TGTGCCAGCAGCTTAGGATGGAGAAGCTCCTACGAGCAGTACTTC
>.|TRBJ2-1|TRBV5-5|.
CASSWDIRSYNEQFF
TGTGCCAGCAGCTGGGATATTCGTTCCTACAATGAGCAGTTCTTC
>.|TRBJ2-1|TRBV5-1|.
CASSFGQTYNEQFF
TGCGCCAGCAGCTTCGGGCAAACCTACAATGAGCAGTTCTTC
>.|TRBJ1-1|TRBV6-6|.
CASSYSVGVNTEAFF
TGTGCCAGCAGTTACTCGGTTGGTGTGAACACTGAAGCTTTCTTT
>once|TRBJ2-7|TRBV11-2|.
CASSASSYEQYF
TGTGCCAGCAGCGCCAGCTCCTACGAGCAGTACTTC
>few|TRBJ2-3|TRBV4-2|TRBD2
CASSQEAGGADTQYF
TGTGCCAGCAGCCAAGAGGCCGGGGGGGCAGATACGCAGTATTTT
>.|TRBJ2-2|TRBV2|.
CASSEAGADNTGELFF
TGTGCCAGCAGTGAAGCGGGGGCTGACAACACCGGGGAGCTGTTTTTT
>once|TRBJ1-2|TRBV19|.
CASSIDRWGYTF
TGTGCCAGTAGTATAGATCGCTGGGGCTACACCTTC
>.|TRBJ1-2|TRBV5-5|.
CASRKQGDYGYTF
TGTGCCAGCAGGAAACAGGGTGACTATGGCTACACCTTC
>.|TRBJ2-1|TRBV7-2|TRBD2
CASSPDLLAGDSYNEQFF
TGTGCCAGCAGCCCGGACCTCCTCGCGGGAGACTCCTACAATGAGCAGTTCTTC
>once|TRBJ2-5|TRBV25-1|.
CASSEGAAGGSETQYF
TGTGCCAGCAGTGAGGGGGCAGCCGGGGGATCAGAGACCCAGTACTTC
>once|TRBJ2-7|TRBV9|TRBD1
CASSADRVPYEQYF
TGTGCCAGCAGCGCGGACAGGGTGCCCTACGAGCAGTACTTC
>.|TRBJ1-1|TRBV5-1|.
CASSLTSGNTEAFF
TGCGCCAGCAGCCTGACTAGTGGGAACACTGAAGCTTTCTTT
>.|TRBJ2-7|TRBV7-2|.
CASSLAGSYEQYF
TGTGCCAGCAGCTTAGCGGGGTCCTACGAGCAGTACTTC
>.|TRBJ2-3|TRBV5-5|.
CASSLAELVVGGTDTQYF
TGTGCCAGCAGCTTGGCCGAACTAGTGGTTGGGGGCACAGATACGCAGTATTTT
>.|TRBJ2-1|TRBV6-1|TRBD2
CASSPGGASYNEQFF
TGTGCCAGCAGCCCGGGAGGGGCTTCCTACAATGAGCAGTTCTTC